These 14 T cell receptor beta chains share one sample of origin, sequenced in a study of blood T cell repertoires in COVID-19. TCRdb keeps only in-frame clones here, not all; method: immunoSEQ multiplex PCR. The data contain 150,000 to 200,000 clones, over 75% of them singletons. Source material: PBMCs or T cells enriched from blood (not recorded which). The source is a man aged 50 to 60 who had recovered from COVID-19.

The genes are TRBV27 and TRBJ1-2; D is perhaps TRBD1 (6 bases). Trimming removed 1 base at V and 4 bases at J, with 13 bases between. CDR1 and CDR2 from the germline V gene are MNHEY and SMNVEV (reference sequence). This CDR3 comprises 15 residues. The DNA for the CDR3 is TGTGCCAGCAGTTTATTACAGGGACAAATCTATGGCTACACCTTC. This gives the protein CASSLLQGQIYGYTF.

This chain joins TRBV9 and TRBJ1-1; maybe TRBD1 (6 bases). Germline CDR1 reads SGDLS; CDR2 reads YYNGEE. The CDR3 spans 14 residues. The V end lost 1 base, the J end lost 4 bases, and 11 bases lay between the germline ends. The CDR3 nucleotides are TGTGCCAGCAGCGTACAGGGGTCTGGCACTGAAGCTTTCTTT. Protein: CASSVQGSGTEAFF.

The rearrangement uses TRBV14 and TRBJ1-6, with D unresolved. Germline V gene sequence: CDR1 SGHDN, CDR2 FVKESK. The V and J ends lost 1 base and 6 bases respectively, with 16 bases between them. This CDR3 is built from 17 residues. CDR3 in amino acids: CASSQGAPGRSNSPLHF. The CDR3 region has the DNA TGTGCCAGCAGCCAAGGGGCCCCGGGGAGGAGTAATTCACCCCTCCACTTT.

This sequence joins TRBV4-2 and TRBJ2-1, with D tentatively TRBD2 (5 bases). Trimming shortened V by 0 bases and J by 1 base, and 7 bases separated the two germline ends. CDR3 size: 15 residues. The germline CDR1 and CDR2 sequences are LGHNA and YNFKEQ. Here the CDR3 DNA reads TGTGCCAGCAGCCAAGACAAGCGGTCCTACAATGAGCAGTTCTTC. It encodes CASSQDKRSYNEQFF.

The gene calls are TRBV19 and TRBJ2-2; 7 bases are a match to TRBD2. From germline, CDR1 is LNHDA and CDR2 SQIVND (reference sequence). J was trimmed by 0 bases and V by 1 base; bases with no gene match: 5. The CDR3 runs to 17 residues. The CDR3: CASSIATGTTNTGELFF. The CDR3 DNA sequence: TGTGCCAGTAGTATAGCAACCGGGACTACGAACACCGGGGAGCTGTTTTTT. Drawing the rest from reference TRBV19 and TRBJ2-2, the complete variable domain is DGGITQSPKYLFRKEGQNVTLSCEQNLNHDAMYWYRQDPGQGLRLIYYSQIVNDFQKGDIAEGYSVSREKKESFPLTVTSAQKNPTAFYLCASSIATGTTNTGELFFGEGSRLTVL.

The V call is TRBV24-1, the J call TRBJ1-5, with D unresolved. This CDR3 contains 15 residues. Trimming left V 3 bases short and J 5 bases short, with 13 bases between. CDR1 is KGHDR, CDR2 SFDVKD, per germline. The CDR3 DNA follows: TGTGCCACCAGTGATCCCTCGAGGGTAGATCAGCCCCAGCATTTT. Encoded protein: CATSDPSRVDQPQHF.

This rearrangement joins TRBV7-9 to TRBJ2-4; 7 bases match TRBD1. Germline V gives CDR1 SEHNR, CDR2 FQNEAQ (reference sequence). This CDR3 contains 19 residues. V shed 1 base, J shed 0 bases, and the junction held 12 bases outside the gene matches. The CDR3 nucleotides are TGTGCCAGCAGCTTAGAGGCAGGGGGTATGGGGACAGCCAAAAACATTCAGTACTTC. This translates into CASSLEAGGMGTAKNIQYF.

This clone was counted a single time. V usage is TRBV3-1 (or the pseudogene TRBV3-2) and J usage is TRBJ2-3; 9 bases are shared with TRBD1. Unmatched junction bases numbered 4, after V lost 6 bases and J lost 6 bases. The length of the CDR3 is 13 residues. Germline CDR1 LGHDT, CDR2 YNNKEL (reference sequence). As DNA, the CDR3 is TGTGCCAGCAGGCACAGGGGGCGGGATACGCAGTATTTT. The encoded protein is CASRHRGRDTQYF.

The V gene is TRBV11-2, the J gene TRBJ2-1, with TRBD2 identical over 10 bases. V trimming: 2 bases; J trimming: 6 bases; junction bases outside the gene matches: 10. This CDR3 region has 17 residues. Germline CDR1 reads SGHAT; CDR2 reads FQNNGV. The CDR3 sequence is CASSLFGGLAGGNEQFF. The DNA of the CDR3 is TGTGCCAGCAGCTTATTCGGGGGGTTAGCGGGAGGCAATGAGCAGTTCTTC.

The chain couples TRBV6-1 to TRBJ2-1; 11 bases line up with TRBD2. The CDR3 spans 15 residues. Germline loops: CDR1 MNHNS, CDR2 SASEGT. V lost 2 bases, J lost 7 bases, and 4 bases stayed unmatched. The CDR3 sequence is CASSEKLAGGNEQFF. In DNA form, the CDR3 reads TGTGCCAGCAGTGAAAAATTAGCGGGGGGGAATGAGCAGTTCTTC.

This clone has a handful of counts. The rearrangement joins TRBV16 to TRBJ1-2; tentatively, D is TRBD1 (5 bases). The V gene's germline CDR1 is KGHSY and CDR2 FQNENV. Trimming took 0 bases from V and 8 from J, leaving 10 bases between them. The CDR3 is made up of 13 amino acids. The CDR3 DNA is TGTGCCAGCAGCCAATCTAGCGGGGACGGCTACACCTTC. This encodes CASSQSSGDGYTF.

The chain recombines TRBV5-4 with TRBJ1-2; 8 nucleotides align to TRBD1. V shed 2 bases and J 6 bases; nucleotides not matched to a gene: 9. Germline-derived CDR1 and CDR2 are SGHNT and YYREEE (reference sequence). The CDR3 covers 15 residues. The CDR3 spells CASSFPLAGGDGYTF. The CDR3 region has the DNA TGTGCCAGCAGCTTCCCCCTGGCAGGGGGCGATGGCTACACCTTC.

This chain connects TRBV29-1 to TRBJ1-4; 12 bases are a match to TRBD1. After removal of 6 bases from V and 5 bases from J, the junction contained 1 base not matched to a gene. The CDR3 sequence is 13 residues long. CDR1 is SQVTM and CDR2 is ANQGSEA in the germline V gene. The CDR3 DNA reads as TGCAGCGTGGGGACAGGGGGCAATGAAAAACTGTTTTTT. Its translation: CSVGTGGNEKLFF.

This rearrangement joins TRBV28 to TRBJ2-7, with D hard to call. Germline CDR1 MDHEN, CDR2 SYDVKM. Trimming left V 7 bases short and J 6 bases short, with 13 bases between. This CDR3 has 12 residues. CDR3 sequence reads: CASTTPVREQYF. The CDR3 DNA reads TGTGCCAGCACCACTCCCGTGCGCGAGCAGTACTTC. The full variable domain, rest sourced from reference TRBV28 and TRBJ2-7, is DVKVTQSSRYLVKRTGEKVFLECVQDMDHENMFWYRQDPGLGLRLIYFSYDVKMKEKGDIPEGYSVSREKKERFSLILESASTNQTSMYLCASTTPVREQYFGPGTRLTVT.